The clone carrying this T cell receptor (beta chain) was seen only a few times. Its cognate antigen is unknown. MiXCR, applied by TCRdb to the 5' RACE reads, yields one record per CDR3 protein. The table includes roughly 310,000 distinct CDR3 sequences, less than 20% detected once. Germline V gene sequence: CDR1 MNHNY, CDR2 SVGAGI (reference sequence). CDR3 length: 15 residues. V shed 5 bases and J shed 4 bases, with 18 bases lying between them. The entry originates in a study of T-cell memory formation after mild COVID-19. Overall study results and limits: Later expanders leaned CD4+, whereas day 15 to 85 contracting clones were balanced CD4/CD8. CD8+ contracting clones occupied EMRA, while CD4+ ones occupied mainly CM and EM. Pre-infection memory harbored some responding clones, suggesting cross-reactive memory joined.

The rearrangement joins TRBV6-6 to TRBJ2-7, with a possible D match to TRBD2 (6 bases). The sequencing sample was made of PBMCs or a T cell subset sorted from them (not recorded which). This clonotype was obtained from a man aged 18 to 29 who had mild COVID-19 (a few samples of this study predate the infection). Cell type and time point are not known. CDR3: CASSAPGLPGYEQYF. CDR3 DNA: TGTGCCAGCAGTGCGCCGGGACTTCCAGGGTACGAGCAGTACTTC.